Below are 24 T cell receptor beta chains sequenced from a single sample in a study of blood T cell repertoires in COVID-19. Assay: immunoSEQ multiplex PCR; the TCRdb copy retains only in-frame clones and omits some. The sample has about 190,000 clones; less than 85% are singletons. The material sequenced was peripheral blood. The receptors were gathered from a woman between 50 and 59 years old with acute or convalescent COVID-19.

The chain has TRBV29-1 and TRBJ2-1; the D gene is possibly TRBD2 (6 bases). V was clipped by 1 base and J by 2 bases, with 9 bases between them. The CDR3 is made up of 14 amino acids. In germline, CDR1 is SQVTM, CDR2 ANQGSEA. CDR3 sequence (DNA): TGCAGCGTTGAAGGGCTAGCGACCTACAATGAGCAGTTCTTC. Amino acids: CSVEGLATYNEQFF.

The gene calls are TRBV10-3 and TRBJ2-3; 8 bases agree with TRBD2. Germline V CDR1 and CDR2: ENHRY, SYGVKD. The ends lost 5 bases at V and 5 bases at J; junction bases unmatched: 12. CDR3 length: 16 amino acids. CDR3 loop: CAISTPFVAGGDTQYF. In DNA, the CDR3 is TGTGCCATCAGTACCCCTTTCGTGGCGGGGGGAGATACGCAGTATTTT.

For this clone: The identical CDR3 is also encoded by other nucleotide sequences in the sample. V is TRBV5-6 and J is TRBJ2-5; D is unclear. The CDR3 has 13 amino acids. V was pared by 0 bases and J by 2 bases, with 5 bases between. The germline gives CDR1 SGHDT, CDR2 YYEEEE. The CDR3 loop is CASSLGVQETQYF. The CDR3 DNA follows: TGTGCCAGCAGCTTGGGCGTTCAAGAGACCCAGTACTTC.

The CDR3 reads CASSLGQGRVNEQFF. CDR3 sequence (DNA): TGCGCCAGCAGCCTAGGACAGGGGAGGGTCAATGAGCAGTTCTTC. The gene calls are TRBV4-3 and TRBJ2-1, with TRBD1 matching over 9 bases. From germline, CDR1 is LGHNA and CDR2 YSLEER. V shed 4 bases and J 6 bases; nucleotides not matched to a gene: 7. CDR3 length: 15 amino acids.

By share of the sample, this clone is medium-sized. The chain has TRBV20-1 and TRBJ2-7, with 9 bases fitting TRBD1. CDR1 and CDR2 (germline): DFQATT, SNEGSKA (reference sequence). CDR3 length: 15 residues. V gave up 3 bases and J gave up 3 bases; unmatched junction bases: 9. Here the CDR3 reads CSASEYTGGFYEQYF. The CDR3 coding sequence is TGCAGTGCTAGTGAGTACACAGGGGGCTTCTACGAGCAGTACTTC.

This clone was recorded a few times. The chain joins TRBV2 to TRBJ1-1, with D possibly being TRBD1 (5 bases). Germline V gives CDR1 SNHLY, CDR2 FYNNEI. CDR3 size: 13 residues. Trimming stripped 5 bases from V and 0 bases from J, with 7 bases between. The CDR3 here is CASSPGLNTEAFF. The CDR3 bases are TGTGCCAGCAGTCCAGGGTTGAACACTGAAGCTTTCTTT.

The chain combines TRBV6-5 with TRBJ1-2, with a weak D call TRBD1 (5 bases). Trimming took off 2 bases at V and 3 bases at J, with 16 bases between the two ends. Germline V lookup: CDR1 MNHEY, CDR2 SVGAGI. CDR3 size: 16 residues. The CDR3 DNA is TGTGCCAGCAGTTACGGGACGGGGGGGAATTACTATGGCTACACCTTC. The encoded protein is CASSYGTGGNYYGYTF.

The V and J genes are TRBV18 and TRBJ1-3, with D maybe TRBD1 (6 bases). The CDR3 runs 16 residues. Deletions cut 3 bases from V and 0 bases from J, with 12 bases between. Germline V lookup: CDR1 KGHSH, CDR2 LQKENI. The CDR3 region has the DNA TGTGCCAGCTCACCCTTGGACAGTAACTCTGGAAACACCATATATTTT. This gives the protein CASSPLDSNSGNTIYF.

V usage is TRBV20-1 and J usage is TRBJ2-7; D gene unclear. Germline assignment: CDR1 DFQATT and CDR2 SNEGSKA (reference sequence). This CDR3 spans 11 amino acids. The V end was cut by 3 bases, the J end by 6 bases, with 9 bases between. The CDR3 protein is CSASSPAEQYF. The CDR3, as DNA: TGCAGTGCTAGCAGTCCTGCCGAGCAGTACTTC.

The chain links TRBV28 to TRBJ2-4; the D gene is possibly TRBD1 (6 bases). This CDR3 spans 16 amino acids. Trimming shortened V by 3 bases and J by 2 bases, and 14 bases separated the two germline ends. The germline gives CDR1 MDHEN, CDR2 SYDVKM. CDR3: CASSFEGELSKNIQYF. DNA for the CDR3: TGTGCCAGCAGTTTCGAGGGGGAGTTGTCCAAAAACATTCAGTACTTC. Full variable domain (outside the CDR3, taken from reference TRBV28 and TRBJ2-4): DVKVTQSSRYLVKRTGEKVFLECVQDMDHENMFWYRQDPGLGLRLIYFSYDVKMKEKGDIPEGYSVSREKKERFSLILESASTNQTSMYLCASSFEGELSKNIQYFGAGTRLSVL.

CDR3 region: CASSDGTSGSYEQYF. The CDR3 coding sequence is TGTGCCAGCAGCGATGGGACTAGCGGGAGCTACGAGCAGTACTTC. This rearrangement joins TRBV7-9 to TRBJ2-7; 14 nucleotides align to TRBD2. After removal of 5 bases from V and 3 bases from J, the junction contained 3 bases not matched to a gene. This CDR3 contains 15 residues. Germline V lookup: CDR1 SEHNR, CDR2 FQNEAQ (reference sequence). The whole variable domain, remainder taken from reference TRBV7-9 and TRBJ2-7, is DTGVSQNPRHKITKRGQNVTFRCDPISEHNRLYWYRQTLGQGPEFLTYFQNEAQLEKSRLLSDRFSAERPKGSFSTLEIQRTEQGDSAMYLCASSDGTSGSYEQYFGPGTRLTVT.

V is TRBV28 and J is TRBJ1-6, with TRBD1 matching over 9 bases. Germline lookup yields CDR1 MDHEN and CDR2 SYDVKM. The trim removed 5 bases at V and 8 bases at J, leaving 7 bases unmatched. This CDR3 spans 15 amino acids. CDR3 coding DNA: TGTGCCAGCAGTCCCCCGAACAGGGGGCATTCACCCCTCCACTTT. Its protein product is CASSPPNRGHSPLHF.

The chain couples TRBV5-1 to TRBJ1-1; TRBD1 matches 10 bases. The CDR3 consists of 15 residues. The germline CDR1 and CDR2 sequences are SGHRS and YFSETQ. V shed 3 bases and J 5 bases; nucleotides not matched to a gene: 7. CDR3 nucleotides: TGCGCCAGCAGCTGGGGGGACAGGGGATATACTGAAGCTTTCTTT. Its protein product is CASSWGDRGYTEAFF. The entire variable domain, with the rest obtained from reference TRBV5-1 and TRBJ1-1, is as follows: KAGVTQTPRYLIKTRGQQVTLSCSPISGHRSVSWYQQTPGQGLQFLFEYFSETQRNKGNFPGRFSGRQFSNSRSEMNVSTLELGDSALYLCASSWGDRGYTEAFFGQGTRLTVV.

In this sample, this clone turned up a few times. The chain joins TRBV28 to TRBJ1-2, with 8 nucleotides matching TRBD1. Germline trimming cut 6 bases from V and 4 bases from J; bases unmatched to any gene: 7. The CDR3 length is 14 residues. Germline V CDR1 and CDR2: MDHEN, SYDVKM. Here the CDR3 reads CASSRGRLSYGYTF. As DNA, the CDR3 is TGTGCCAGCAGCAGGGGGCGCCTATCCTATGGCTACACCTTC.

This rearrangement joins TRBV25-1 to TRBJ2-3; D call uncertain. Germline V gene sequence: CDR1 MGHDK, CDR2 SYGVNS. Trimming took off 1 base at V and 2 bases at J, with 10 bases between the two ends. This CDR3 is built from 15 residues. The CDR3 nucleotides are TGTGCCAGCAGTGAATCAGGCAGGATCACAGATACGCAGTATTTT. Translated, it gives CASSESGRITDTQYF.

V gene TRBV29-1 combines with J gene TRBJ2-3, with 9 bases identical to TRBD1. The CDR3 totals 14 residues. CDR1 and CDR2 from the germline V gene are SQVTM and ANQGSEA. Losses at the gene ends were 6 bases for V and 2 bases for J; bases not matched to a gene: 6. CDR3 nucleotide sequence: TGCAGCGTCGCAGGGACAGGGAACACAGATACGCAGTATTTT. Translated, it gives CSVAGTGNTDTQYF.

Details on this clone: The sample has other DNA sequences that encode this CDR3 too. This sequence joins TRBV7-2 and TRBJ1-5; maybe TRBD1 (5 bases). The CDR3 contains 14 residues. Looked up from germline, CDR1 is SGHTA and CDR2 is FQGNSA. Trimming took 3 bases from V and 0 from J, leaving 6 bases between them. The CDR3 DNA is TGTGCCAGCAGCTTTGACAGTAGCAATCAGCCCCAGCATTTT. Its translation is CASSFDSSNQPQHF.

This clone was seen ten or more times. Distinct nucleotide sequences in the sample also encode this CDR3. The rearrangement uses TRBV5-5 and TRBJ1-1, with D unresolved. V was pared by 1 base and J by 1 base, with 11 bases between. CDR1 SGHKS and CDR2 YYEKEE come from the germline V gene (reference sequence). This CDR3 is built from 15 residues. The CDR3 DNA reads as TGTGCCAGCAGCTTGTCACCGGGAGCGAACACTGAAGCTTTCTTT. It encodes CASSLSPGANTEAFF.

This chain uses TRBV5-5 with TRBJ1-5; D uncertain. The CDR3 contains 13 residues. The germline CDR1 and CDR2 sequences are SGHKS and YYEKEE (reference sequence). V was clipped by 2 bases and J by 7 bases, with 10 bases between them. CDR3 protein: CASSFRGGQPQHF. In DNA form, the CDR3 reads TGTGCCAGCAGCTTTAGAGGAGGACAGCCCCAGCATTTT.

The gene calls are TRBV2 and TRBJ2-5, with a possible D match to TRBD1 (6 bases). The V gene lost 6 bases and the J gene lost 4 bases, with 15 bases spanning the gap. CDR3 size: 14 residues. Germline V gives CDR1 SNHLY, CDR2 FYNNEI. CDR3 DNA: TGTGCCAGCAGGGACCCCTCAGGGGTAGAGACCCAGTACTTC. Its translation: CASRDPSGVETQYF.

CDR3 region: CASSLSGIGNQPQHF. CDR3 DNA sequence: TGTGCCAGCAGCTTATCCGGGATAGGTAATCAGCCCCAGCATTTT. This rearrangement joins TRBV11-1 to TRBJ1-5; D is ambiguous. Trimming removed 2 bases at V and 4 bases at J, with 12 bases between. Germline V gene data show CDR1 as SGHAT and CDR2 as FQDESV (reference sequence). The CDR3 runs 15 residues.

V and J are TRBV15 and TRBJ1-1, with unresolved D. Trimming took off 0 bases at V and 6 bases at J, with 5 bases between the two ends. This CDR3 spans 12 amino acids. Germline assignment: CDR1 LNHNV and CDR2 YYDKDF (reference sequence). CDR3 residues: CATSRDRAEAFF. CDR3 nucleotide sequence: TGTGCCACCAGCAGAGATCGGGCTGAAGCTTTCTTT.

V usage is TRBV3-1 (or the pseudogene TRBV3-2) and J usage is TRBJ2-7; TRBD2 aligns across 9 bases. Germline V CDR1 and CDR2: LGHDT, YNNKEL (reference sequence). The CDR3 is 17 amino acids. Trimming took 0 bases from V and 0 from J; bases not matched to a gene: 6. The CDR3 is CASSQERLTSGSYEQYF. DNA for the CDR3: TGTGCCAGCAGCCAAGAAAGGTTGACTAGCGGCTCCTACGAGCAGTACTTC.

The chain combines TRBV18 with TRBJ2-1; 11 bases line up with TRBD2. The CDR3 extends over 14 amino acids. The V gene's germline CDR1 is KGHSH and CDR2 LQKENI. The V and J ends lost 8 bases and 4 bases, in that order; junction bases with no gene match: 4. Written as DNA, the CDR3 is TGTGCCAGCCTGGGACTAGCGGTTTACAATGAGCAGTTCTTC. Protein: CASLGLAVYNEQFF.